The T cell receptor (beta chain) under discussion was sequenced for a study of cytomegalovirus exposure and HLA in healthy donors. Study in general: From about 170 million T cells, an earlier analysis saw approximately 110 million unique TCR beta sequences. General study results and limits: Common viral pathogens were later found to be apparently linked to several of the most significant clusters. Cytomegalovirus status was reportedly diagnosed by the classifier with high sensitivity and specificity. Earlier analysis yielded a pattern in which most TCR beta V segments were productive about 90% or about 30% of the time.

PCR was performed using 60 Vbeta and 13 Jbeta primers. Libraries were prepared by immunoSEQ multiplex PCR; TCRdb keeps only in-frame clonotypes and omits some of them. The data show fewer than 200,000 clones, about four fifths seen once. About this clone itself: Its antigen remains unidentified.

This CDR3 spans 15 amino acids. Germline V gene data show CDR1 as LNHNV and CDR2 as YYDKDF (reference sequence). The junction had 2 bases not matched to a gene; V was cut back by 3 bases and J by 0 bases. Sequenced: PBMCs. The genes are TRBV15 and TRBJ2-3, with 8 bases matching TRBD1. This receptor was identified in a man aged 35-49 years in good health and CMV-seropositive. The CDR3 reads CATSRRTGSTDTQYF. The DNA for the CDR3 is TGTGCCACCAGCAGGAGGACAGGGAGCACAGATACGCAGTATTTT. The variable domain in full, completed from reference TRBV15 and TRBJ2-3, reads DAMVIQNPRYQVTQFGKPVTLSCSQTLNHNVMYWYQQKSSQAPKLLFHYYDKDFNNEADTPDNFQSRRPNTSFCFLDIRSPGLGDTAMYLCATSRRTGSTDTQYFGPGTRLTVL.